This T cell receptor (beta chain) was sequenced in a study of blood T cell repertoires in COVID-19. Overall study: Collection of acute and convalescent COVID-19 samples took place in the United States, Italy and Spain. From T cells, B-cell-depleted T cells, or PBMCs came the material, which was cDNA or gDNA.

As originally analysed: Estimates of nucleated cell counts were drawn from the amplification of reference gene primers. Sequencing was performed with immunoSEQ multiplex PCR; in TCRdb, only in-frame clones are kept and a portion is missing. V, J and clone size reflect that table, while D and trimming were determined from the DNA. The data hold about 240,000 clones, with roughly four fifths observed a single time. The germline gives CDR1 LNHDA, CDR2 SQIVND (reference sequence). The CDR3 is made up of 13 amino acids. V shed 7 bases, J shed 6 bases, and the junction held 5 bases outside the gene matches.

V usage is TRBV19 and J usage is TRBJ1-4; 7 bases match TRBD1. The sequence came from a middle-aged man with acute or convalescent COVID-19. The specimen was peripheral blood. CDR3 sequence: CASKGGPDEKLFF. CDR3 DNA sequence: TGTGCCAGTAAAGGGGGCCCGGATGAAAAACTGTTTTTT.